The 20 T cell receptor beta chains given below trace back to one sample, sequenced in a study of T-cell reconstitution after alpha-beta-depleted transplantation in children (dated by TCRdb to 2016 to 2018). The treatment or condition label corresponds to: allogeneic hematopoietic cell transplantation with graft depleted of TCRalphabeta T cells and CD19 B cells. Library method: PCR. Reads for this sample came from an Illumina HiSeq 2500. TCR library preparation used molecular barcoding, with unique molecular identifiers applied to normalize quantification of the TCRbeta repertoire. The public sequencing data were trimmed at Q25 with fastp and processed into clonotypes with MiXCR by TCRdb, which kept only in-frame beta chains. Rows with one shared CDR3 protein collapse into an entry with the most common genes and DNA. Recorded for this sample are hundreds of thousands of distinct CDR3 sequences; roughly 25% of them occurred a single time. 4% to 5.5% of the sample is taken by the ten largest.

This specimen was PBMCs, mostly from graft donor cells, taken 360 days after TCRalphabeta/CD19-depleted stem cell transplant. The receptors come from a female patient aged 2-15 years who had a stem cell transplant for congenital amegakaryocytic thrombocytopenia, so the T cells may come from the graft donor.

V usage is TRBV12-3 or TRBV12-4 and J usage is TRBJ2-1; 13 nucleotides agree with TRBD2. The CDR3 extends over 15 amino acids. V shed 6 bases and J 8 bases; nucleotides not matched to a gene: 7. Written as DNA, the CDR3 is TGTGCCAGCAGCTCACTAGCGGGAGGGCCGTATGAGCAGTTCTTC. Translated, it gives CASSSLAGGPYEQFF.

The DNA of the CDR3 is TGTGCCAGCAGCCCCGGGCCAACGTGGCGGGGCTACACCTTC. Encoded protein: CASSPGPTWRGYTF. The genes are TRBV4-2 and TRBJ1-2; the D is unclear. CDR1 and CDR2 (germline): LGHNA, YNFKEQ. Trimming stripped 4 bases from V and 8 bases from J, with 17 bases between. The CDR3 has 14 residues.

J is TRBJ1-1 and V is TRBV7-9; no firm D call. The CDR3 runs to 13 residues. The V end was cut by 3 bases, the J end by 5 bases, with 10 bases between. The germline gives CDR1 SEHNR, CDR2 FQNEAQ (reference sequence). CDR3 nucleotides: TGTGCCAGCAGCTTGTCCTTCGAGACTGAAGCTTTCTTT. Its protein product is CASSLSFETEAFF. The whole variable domain, filled in from reference TRBV7-9 and TRBJ1-1, reads DTGVSQNPRHKITKRGQNVTFRCDPISEHNRLYWYRQTLGQGPEFLTYFQNEAQLEKSRLLSDRFSAERPKGSFSTLEIQRTEQGDSAMYLCASSLSFETEAFFGQGTRLTVV.

This rearrangement joins TRBV20-1 to TRBJ2-7; D call uncertain. Germline V gene lookup returns CDR1 DFQATT and CDR2 SNEGSKA (reference sequence). The V end lost 3 bases, the J end lost 5 bases, and 8 bases lay between the germline ends. The CDR3 runs 11 residues. The CDR3 sequence: CSARAADEQYF. As DNA, the CDR3 is TGCAGTGCTAGGGCGGCCGACGAGCAGTACTTC.

A few counts support this clonotype. CDR3 sequence reads: CASSGGTVDTQYF. CDR3 in DNA: TGTGCCAGCAGTGGGGGGACGGTGGATACGCAGTATTTT. The chain uses TRBV28 and TRBJ2-3; a possible D gene is TRBD2 (6 bases). V shed 5 bases and J shed 6 bases, with 12 bases lying between them. Per germline, CDR1 MDHEN and CDR2 SYDVKM. The CDR3 spans 13 residues.

In its sample, this clonotype was seen a few times. This sequence joins TRBV19 and TRBJ2-1, with 12 nucleotides matching TRBD2. V shed 6 bases and J 9 bases; nucleotides not matched to a gene: 6. This CDR3 is built from 14 residues. In germline, CDR1 is LNHDA, CDR2 SQIVND (reference sequence). CDR3 nucleotides: TGTGCCAGTAGCCGACTAGCGGGAGTTGTTGAGCAGTTCTTC. Protein product: CASSRLAGVVEQFF.

The gene calls are TRBV10-3 and TRBJ1-3, with TRBD1 as a possible D gene (5 bases). V gave up 10 bases and J gave up 2 bases, with 15 bases separating them. CDR1 and CDR2 from the germline V gene are ENHRY and SYGVKD. CDR3 length: 14 residues. CDR3 sequence (DNA): TGTGCCACCCGATCGGGGCAGGCTGGAAACACCATATATTTT. As protein: CATRSGQAGNTIYF.

As regards this clonotype: An end of the junction does not agree with germline; a read error may underlie this. The J gene is TRBJ2-3, the V gene TRBV29-1; D may be TRBD1 or TRBD2 (5 bases each). The CDR3 consists of 16 residues. The germline CDR1 and CDR2 sequences are SQVTM and ANQGSEA. Written as DNA, the CDR3 is TGCAGCGTTGAAGTCGGGGCAGGGCCTAGCACAAATACGCAGTATTTT. Its protein product is CSVEVGAGPSTNTQYF.

V usage is TRBV6-1 and J usage is TRBJ1-5, with D possibly TRBD1 on 5 matching bases. Germline CDR1 is MNHNS and CDR2 is SASEGT. Trimming cost V 5 bases and J 9 bases, with 17 bases left between them. This CDR3 is built from 14 residues. The DNA of the CDR3 is TGTGCCAGCAGTACGCCGGGACCCCCCTCGCCCCAGCATTTT. Translation: CASSTPGPPSPQHF.

The chain combines TRBV4-2 with TRBJ2-1; 9 bases are shared with TRBD1. The ends lost 4 bases at V and 8 bases at J; junction bases unmatched: 15. Per the germline V gene, CDR1 is LGHNA and CDR2 is YNFKEQ. The CDR3 extends over 17 amino acids. This CDR3 reads CASSLIMGYRDRDEQFF. The CDR3 bases are TGTGCCAGCAGCCTCATAATGGGTTACCGGGACAGGGATGAGCAGTTCTTC.

This sequence joins TRBV27 and TRBJ2-1; 15 positions match TRBD2. J lost 4 bases, V lost 7 bases, and 8 bases had no gene match. The CDR3 has 17 amino acids. Germline CDR1 and CDR2: MNHEY and SMNVEV (reference sequence). The CDR3 region has the DNA TGTGCCAGCACCCCGGGGACTAGCGGGAGGTTTTACAATGAGCAGTTCTTC. It is translated as CASTPGTSGRFYNEQFF.

The rearrangement links TRBV20-1 to TRBJ2-3, with TRBD2 as a possible D gene (6 bases). The CDR3 has 13 amino acids. V shed 5 bases and J shed 8 bases, with 17 bases lying between them. The germline gives CDR1 DFQATT, CDR2 SNEGSKA (reference sequence). As DNA, the CDR3 is TGCAGTGCTGGGCGGGACTCACGAGGTACGCAGTATTTT. Its translation: CSAGRDSRGTQYF.

The V and J genes are TRBV7-8 and TRBJ2-3, with 8 bases matching TRBD1. V lost 5 bases, J lost 4 bases, and 5 bases stayed unmatched. The CDR3 runs to 14 residues. In germline, CDR1 is SGHVS, CDR2 FQNEAQ. The CDR3 spells CASSLRTGPDTQYF. The CDR3 DNA reads as TGTGCCAGCAGCCTGAGGACAGGGCCAGATACGCAGTATTTT.

This clonotype was observed a handful of times. This sequence joins TRBV5-1 and TRBJ2-5; D may be TRBD1 (6 bases). Germline-derived CDR1 and CDR2 are SGHRS and YFSETQ. The V end lost 2 bases, the J end lost 4 bases, and 15 bases lay between the germline ends. This CDR3 is 15 amino acids long. The CDR3 DNA is TGCGCCAGCAGCTTAACACAGACAGGTTCAGAGACCCAGTACTTC. It codes for CASSLTQTGSETQYF.

V and J are TRBV4-3 and TRBJ2-2; weak D call: TRBD1 (6 bases). Germline V lookup: CDR1 LGHNA, CDR2 YSLEER. Trimming took off 4 bases at V and 5 bases at J, with 14 bases between the two ends. The CDR3 is 15 residues long. CDR3 protein: CASSRVPGTTGELFF. The CDR3 DNA sequence: TGCGCCAGCAGCCGCGTCCCCGGGACAACCGGGGAGCTGTTTTTT.

This clonotype has a handful of counts. V usage is TRBV4-3 and J usage is TRBJ2-1; no clear D. Deletions cut 3 bases from V and 0 bases from J, with 12 bases between. This CDR3 has 16 amino acids. Germline loops: CDR1 LGHNA, CDR2 YSLEER. CDR3 bases: TGCGCCAGCAGCCACCTGCAAGTGAGCTCCTACAATGAGCAGTTCTTC. It translates to CASSHLQVSSYNEQFF.

This clonotype was observed once. The chain carries TRBV5-6 and TRBJ2-3; no reliable D call. CDR3 length: 13 amino acids. Germline V CDR1 and CDR2: SGHDT, YYEEEE. Between the trimmed V and J ends, which lost 3 bases and 2 bases, there was a span of 7 bases. The CDR3 DNA follows: TGTGCCAGCAGCTCGGACGCCACAGATACGCAGTATTTT. Translation gives CASSSDATDTQYF.

The V and J genes are TRBV4-2 and TRBJ2-1, with 10 bases fitting TRBD2. Germline V lookup: CDR1 LGHNA, CDR2 YNFKEQ. V was pared by 4 bases and J by 7 bases, with 16 bases of the junction left unmatched. The CDR3 consists of 18 residues. Here the CDR3 DNA reads TGTGCCAGCAGCCGTCCCGCTAGCGGGAGTTCCAGGGGAAATGAGCAGTTCTTC. Amino acid sequence: CASSRPASGSSRGNEQFF.

This clonotype was observed a few times. This sequence joins TRBV6-1 and TRBJ2-1, with D maybe TRBD2 (6 bases). CDR1 is MNHNS and CDR2 is SASEGT in the germline V gene. Between the trimmed V and J ends, which lost 3 bases and 5 bases, there was a span of 8 bases. The CDR3 has 13 residues. CDR3 in amino acids: CASSEGLNNEQFF. The DNA of the CDR3 is TGTGCCAGCAGTGAGGGACTTAACAATGAGCAGTTCTTC.

This clonotype was picked up a small number of times. The chain uses TRBV2 and TRBJ2-7; 7 bases agree with TRBD2. The CDR3 runs 13 residues. J lost 6 bases, V lost 4 bases, and 6 bases had no gene match. Germline V gives CDR1 SNHLY, CDR2 FYNNEI. Here the CDR3 DNA reads TGTGCCAGCAGTGGGGGGGAGGGGCGCGAGCAGTACTTC. This codes for CASSGGEGREQYF.